The 5 T cell receptor beta chains presented below share a single source sample, sequenced in a study of monozygotic twins with cystic fibrosis. Libraries were prepared by immunoSEQ multiplex PCR; TCRdb keeps only in-frame clonotypes and omits some of them. Altogether 34,000 or so clones are present, about nine tenths being singletons, with the ten largest covering roughly 0.2%. Sequenced material: blood. The receptor set was obtained from a boy aged 2-15 years with cystic fibrosis.

The chain uses TRBV6-1 and TRBJ1-4, with 7 bases identical to TRBD1. Germline assignment: CDR1 MNHNS and CDR2 SASEGT. This CDR3 is built from 14 residues. Trimming took 5 bases from V and 4 from J; bases not matched to a gene: 4. As DNA, the CDR3 is TGTGCCAGCAGTCAGACAGGGCTTAATGAAAAACTGTTTTTT. Amino acids: CASSQTGLNEKLFF.

V is TRBV19 and J is TRBJ1-2; tentatively, D is TRBD1 (6 bases). With 4 bases removed from V and 11 bases from J, the gap between germline ends came to 29 bases. This CDR3 contains 17 residues. CDR1 LNHDA and CDR2 SQIVND come from the germline V gene (reference sequence). In DNA, the CDR3 is TGTGCCAGTAGTACCTCCCCTGACAGGTCCAATCTGCGTGTGTACACCTTC. It yields the protein CASSTSPDRSNLRVYTF.

This sequence joins TRBV2 and TRBJ2-4, with 7 positions matching TRBD1. CDR3 size: 18 residues. The V segment lost 6 bases and the J segment 5 bases; nucleotides outside the gene matches: 19. Germline V gene lookup returns CDR1 SNHLY and CDR2 FYNNEI. The CDR3 DNA reads as TGTGCCAGCAGCGGAAGGGGACAGAGGAACGAACGTGAAAACATTCAGTACTTC. As protein: CASSGRGQRNERENIQYF.

The chain recombines TRBV27 with TRBJ1-1; no definite D call. V was clipped by 4 bases and J by 1 base, with 7 bases between them. This CDR3 contains 13 residues. CDR1 is MNHEY, CDR2 SMNVEV, per germline (reference sequence). CDR3 nucleotides: TGTGCCAGCAGTTGGACGGCGAACACTGAAGCTTTCTTT. Amino acids: CASSWTANTEAFF.

The CDR3 coding sequence is TGTGCCAGCAGCCGACAGGGGGGTCAGCCCCAGCATTTT. As protein: CASSRQGGQPQHF. The chain recombines TRBV5-8 with TRBJ1-5, with 9 bases identical to TRBD1. The CDR3 extends over 13 amino acids. Per germline, CDR1 SGHTS and CDR2 YDEGEE. Trimming removed 4 bases from V and 6 bases from J; junction bases left unmatched: 2.